This is a list of T cell receptor beta chains from one sample in a study of shared clonotypes between healthy human individuals. Some clones are missing from TCRdb's copy, which holds only in-frame ones; the method was immunoSEQ multiplex PCR. In the table there are approximately 2.1 million clones, 85% to 95% of which are singletons. The sequencing input was naive CD4+ T cells from PBMCs. The receptors were gathered from a man aged 18 to 29 in good health. Some clones in this sample may be carry-over from other donors' samples. Both conserved end residues are part of each CDR3. A D gene is named only where the DNA matches it firmly. Only part of the rows carry a size: once, few, many, or a class if the clone is expanded.

clone_size	d_call	j_call	v_call	cdr3_aa	cdr3_nt
.	.	TRBJ2-3	TRBV11-1	CASSPTYLRGASTDTQYF	TGTGCCAGCAGCCCAACCTACCTCCGCGGGGCTAGCACAGATACGCAGTATTTT
.	.	TRBJ2-5	TRBV5-1	CASSLLQYGSGTQYF	TGCGCCAGCAGCTTGCTGCAATATGGGTCGGGGACCCAGTACTTC
.	.	TRBJ2-7	TRBV30	CAWRAGIIYEQYF	TGTGCCTGGAGGGCAGGGATTATCTACGAGCAGTACTTC
.	.	TRBJ1-4	TRBV28	CASTPFSGTTNEKLFF	TGTGCCAGCACCCCTTTCTCCGGGACAACTAATGAAAAACTGTTTTTT
.	.	TRBJ1-6	TRBV14	CASSPTGNSPLHF	TGTGCCAGCAGCCCTACGGGTAATTCACCCCTCCACTTT
.	.	TRBJ1-1	TRBV7-3	CASSLGRANTEAFF	TGTGCCAGCAGCTTAGGACGGGCGAACACTGAAGCTTTCTTT
once	.	TRBJ2-5	TRBV5-1	CASSLSGTLGETQYF	TGCGCCAGCAGCTTGTCCGGGACGTTAGGAGAGACCCAGTACTTC
.	.	TRBJ2-6	TRBV19	CASSIIAGSGANVLTF	TGTGCCAGTAGTATAATCGCAGGGTCTGGGGCCAACGTCCTGACTTTC
.	.	TRBJ2-3	TRBV7-9	CATHSTRRSADTQYF	TGTGCCACCCACAGCACACGGAGGTCGGCAGATACGCAGTATTTT
once	.	TRBJ2-1	TRBV7-2	CASSYPGSYNEQFF	TGTGCCAGCAGCTATCCGGGCTCCTACAATGAGCAGTTCTTC
few	.	TRBJ1-1	TRBV28	CASSRPRTVGEAFF	TGTGCCAGCAGCCGACCCCGGACAGTGGGTGAAGCTTTCTTT
.	TRBD1	TRBJ2-2	TRBV11-3	CASSLGQGGLFF	TGTGCCAGCAGCCTCGGACAGGGTGGGCTGTTTTTT
.	TRBD2	TRBJ2-1	TRBV5-4	CASSPEGTSYNEQFF	TGTGCCAGCAGCCCCGAGGGGACTAGCTACAATGAGCAGTTCTTC
.	.	TRBJ1-2	TRBV28	CASRGGPSGYTF	TGTGCCAGCAGGGGGGGGCCGTCGGGCTACACCTTC
.	TRBD1	TRBJ2-7	TRBV27	CASSQGQVSYEQYF	TGTGCCAGCAGTCAGGGACAGGTCAGCTACGAGCAGTACTTC
once	.	TRBJ2-5	TRBV7-8	CASSLAGGGTQYF	TGTGCCAGCAGCTTAGCGGGCGGCGGGACCCAGTACTTC
.	.	TRBJ1-5	TRBV5-6	CASSLRNQPQHF	TGTGCCAGCAGCTTGAGGAATCAGCCCCAGCATTTT
.	.	TRBJ2-2	TRBV5-1	CASSLQGSGELFF	TGCGCCAGCAGCTTGCAGGGCTCCGGGGAGCTGTTTTTT
.	TRBD1	TRBJ1-2	TRBV5-6	CASSLTGAAGYTF	TGTGCCAGCAGCTTGACAGGGGCGGCTGGCTACACCTTC
.	.	TRBJ2-3	TRBV28	CASRRRQSSTDTQYF	TGTGCCAGCCGAAGACGGCAATCTAGCACAGATACGCAGTATTTT
.	.	TRBJ2-5	TRBV5-6	CASSLVASPQETQYF	TGTGCCAGCAGCTTGGTAGCTAGCCCCCAAGAGACCCAGTACTTC
.	.	TRBJ1-1	TRBV28	CASSKGLRAEAFF	TGTGCCAGCAGTAAGGGGCTGCGCGCTGAAGCTTTCTTT
.	.	TRBJ2-3	TRBV10-1	CASSQGNTDTQYF	TGCGCCAGCAGTCAGGGCAACACAGATACGCAGTATTTT
.	TRBD2	TRBJ2-3	TRBV2	CASTPLAGAPSDTQYF	TGTGCCAGCACCCCTCTAGCGGGAGCCCCCTCAGATACGCAGTATTTT
.	.	TRBJ1-5	TRBV28	CASSLGGTNQPQHF	TGTGCCAGCAGTTTAGGAGGAACAAATCAGCCCCAGCATTTT
once	TRBD1	TRBJ2-1	TRBV5-1	CASSRDRVNEQFF	TGCGCCAGCAGCCGGGACAGGGTAAATGAGCAGTTCTTC
.	.	TRBJ1-1	TRBV2	CASCGEGDTEAFF	TGTGCCAGCTGCGGTGAAGGTGACACTGAAGCTTTCTTT
.	.	TRBJ1-4	TRBV29-1	CSVGTAGGEKLFF	TGCAGCGTTGGGACAGCCGGGGGGGAAAAACTGTTTTTT
.	.	TRBJ2-2	TRBV18	CASSPLIIDRGELFF	TGTGCCAGCTCACCACTCATCATAGATCGCGGGGAGCTGTTTTTT
.	.	TRBJ2-7	TRBV10-2	CASLAVEQYF	TGCGCCAGCCTTGCGGTCGAGCAGTACTTC
.	TRBD1	TRBJ1-1	TRBV9	CASRRGPNMNTEAFF	TGTGCCAGCCGTAGGGGGCCCAACATGAACACTGAAGCTTTCTTT
.	.	TRBJ2-2	TRBV5-1	CASSPETLKVTGELFF	TGCGCCAGCAGCCCCGAAACCCTCAAGGTCACCGGGGAGCTGTTTTTT
.	.	TRBJ2-7	TRBV11-2	CASNQGPRTYEQYF	TGTGCCAGCAACCAGGGACCGAGAACCTACGAGCAGTACTTC